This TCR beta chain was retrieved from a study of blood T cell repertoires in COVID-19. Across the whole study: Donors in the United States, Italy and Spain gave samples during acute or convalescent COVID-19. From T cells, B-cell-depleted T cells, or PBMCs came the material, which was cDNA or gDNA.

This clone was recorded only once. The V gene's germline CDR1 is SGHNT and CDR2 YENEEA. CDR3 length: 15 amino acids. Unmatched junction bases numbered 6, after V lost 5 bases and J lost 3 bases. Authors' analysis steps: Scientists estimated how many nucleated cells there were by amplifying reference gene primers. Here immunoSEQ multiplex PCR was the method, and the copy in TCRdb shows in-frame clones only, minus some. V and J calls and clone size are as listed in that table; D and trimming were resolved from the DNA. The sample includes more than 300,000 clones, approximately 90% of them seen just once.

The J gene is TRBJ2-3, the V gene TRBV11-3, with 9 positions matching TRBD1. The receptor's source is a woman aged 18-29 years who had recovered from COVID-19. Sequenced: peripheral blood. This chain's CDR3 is CASSARQGGTDTQYF. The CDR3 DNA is TGTGCCAGCAGCGCCCGACAGGGGGGGACAGATACGCAGTATTTT.